Reported below is one TCR beta chain. There are 15 residues in the CDR3. Germline CDR1 is SEHNR and CDR2 is FQNEAQ (reference sequence). Trimming took off 1 base at V and 5 bases at J, with 14 bases between the two ends. Stated treatment: roughly 18 received Ad26.COV2.S at low or high dose, single or two shots; roughly five received placebo; per-sample allocation not given. Sample collection was performed on day 63 after the first vaccine or placebo injection. The data were produced by immunoSEQ multiplex PCR, yet TCRdb's version contains in-frame clones alone and is incomplete. The sample lists hundreds of thousands of clones; 70% to 90% were seen once. The record originates from a study of Ad26.COV2.S vaccination and SARS-CoV-2 variants. Overall study: Ad26.COV2.S shots went into the muscle once or twice, 56 days apart.

The origin of this receptor is a person aged 18-60 years who received the Ad26.COV2.S COVID-19 vaccine or a placebo. The source material was peripheral blood, sampled in a trial of Ad26.COV2.S vaccine versus placebo. The rearrangement links TRBV7-9 to TRBJ1-2; D call uncertain. The DNA of the CDR3 is TGTGCCAGCAGCTTAGAGGGCTCCGGGATTTATGGCTACACCTTC. Protein sequence: CASSLEGSGIYGYTF.